Listed here are 22 T cell receptor beta chains from one sample, sequenced in a study of T-cell memory formation after mild COVID-19. TCRdb called the 5' RACE reads again in MiXCR, with one record for every CDR3 protein. The data show roughly 170,000 distinct CDR3 sequences, about 18% seen once. Sequences were obtained from PBMCs or a T cell subset sorted from them (not recorded which). The receptors stem from a young man who had mild COVID-19 (a few samples of this study predate the infection). Cell type and time point are not known.

The chain uses TRBV6-1 and TRBJ2-7; possibly TRBD1 or TRBD2 for D (5 bases each). This CDR3 region has 13 residues. Germline-derived CDR1 and CDR2 are MNHNS and SASEGT. V dropped 6 bases and J dropped 2 bases, with 11 bases sitting between them. The CDR3 sequence is CASSVTGPYEQYF. In DNA form, the CDR3 reads TGTGCCAGCAGCGTGACGGGACCCTACGAGCAGTACTTC.

The chain has TRBV6-2 or TRBV6-3 and TRBJ1-5; D is undetermined. V lost 5 bases and J lost 0, with 14 bases in between. The germline gives CDR1 MNHEY, CDR2 SVGEGT. CDR3 length: 16 amino acids. The CDR3 bases are TGTGCCAGCAGTACCATCGGGGATTATAGCAATCAGCCCCAGCATTTT. Its protein product is CASSTIGDYSNQPQHF.

The gene calls are TRBV12-3 or TRBV12-4 and TRBJ1-2; D remains unclear. V shed 3 bases and J shed 2 bases, with 4 bases lying between them. CDR3 length: 12 residues. In DNA form, the CDR3 reads TGTGCCAGCAGTTTGGAGAACTATGGCTACACCTTC. This gives the protein CASSLENYGYTF.

The J gene is TRBJ2-5, the V gene TRBV20-1; unclear D gene. Trimming cost V 4 bases and J 3 bases, with 12 bases left between them. Germline assignment: CDR1 DFQATT and CDR2 SNEGSKA (reference sequence). The CDR3 has 13 amino acids. The CDR3 DNA follows: TGCAGTGCTACAGCCAATCCAAAAGAGACCCAGTACTTC. This gives the protein CSATANPKETQYF.

This clonotype was detected ten times or more. The chain is built from TRBV28 and TRBJ2-3; D remains unclear. The CDR3 extends over 13 amino acids. The ends were cut back, 4 bases at V and 2 bases at J, with 7 bases in the middle. Germline loops: CDR1 MDHEN, CDR2 SYDVKM. For the CDR3, the DNA is TGTGCCAGCAGTTCCGGAACCACAGATACGCAGTATTTT. This encodes CASSSGTTDTQYF.

The rearrangement links TRBV10-3 to TRBJ2-5, with D perhaps TRBD1 or TRBD2 (5 bases each). CDR1 and CDR2 (germline): ENHRY, SYGVKD. V gave up 6 bases and J gave up 5 bases, with 19 bases separating them. The CDR3 consists of 15 residues. The CDR3 DNA follows: TGTGCCATCAGAAAATCCGGGACGCCTGGGGAGACCCAGTACTTC. As protein: CAIRKSGTPGETQYF.

The rearrangement joins TRBV6-6 to TRBJ1-6, with D uncertain. The CDR3 is 9 residues long. The germline gives CDR1 MNHNY, CDR2 SVGAGI (reference sequence). V gave up 6 bases and J gave up 13 bases, with 4 bases separating them. CDR3: CASSPPLHF. DNA for the CDR3: TGTGCCAGCAGCCCGCCCCTCCACTTT.

This rearrangement joins TRBV7-3 to TRBJ1-2; D gene ambiguous. The CDR3 consists of 13 residues. Germline V gives CDR1 SGHTA, CDR2 FQGTGA. Trimming pared 2 bases from V and 8 bases from J, leaving 12 bases between. Written as DNA, the CDR3 is TGTGCCAGCAGCTTAGAGGTCCGTCGGGGCTACACCTTC. Encoded protein: CASSLEVRRGYTF.

The chain uses TRBV5-4 and TRBJ2-7; the match to TRBD1 covers 11 bases. Germline values: CDR1 SGHNT, CDR2 YYREEE (reference sequence). This CDR3 comprises 15 residues. V gave up 4 bases and J gave up 4 bases; unmatched junction bases: 7. The CDR3 nucleotides are TGTGCCAGCAGCGCCCCGGGACAGGGGGGGTACGAGCAGTACTTC. Translation gives CASSAPGQGGYEQYF.

This sequence joins TRBV3-1 and TRBJ2-2, with a tentative D call TRBD2 (5 bases). Germline values: CDR1 LGHDT, CDR2 YNNKEL (reference sequence). With 5 bases removed from V and 5 bases from J, the gap between germline ends came to 9 bases. The CDR3 extends over 13 amino acids. CDR3 amino acids: CASSRTGTGELFF. In DNA form, the CDR3 reads TGTGCCAGCAGCAGGACTGGAACCGGGGAGCTGTTTTTT.

This clonotype was seen many times. V is TRBV5-1 and J is TRBJ2-2, with D unresolved. The CDR3 consists of 13 residues. Germline CDR1 reads SGHRS; CDR2 reads YFSETQ. Trimming removed 1 base from V and 3 bases from J, with 4 bases in between. CDR3 nucleotide sequence: TGCGCCAGCAGCTTGCTAGACACCGGGGAGCTGTTTTTT. It yields the protein CASSLLDTGELFF.

This clonotype has more than one count but fewer than ten. The chain recombines TRBV7-6 with TRBJ2-3, with a possible D match to TRBD1 (6 bases). CDR3 length: 15 amino acids. Trimming pared 0 bases from V and 4 bases from J, leaving 11 bases between. Germline V gives CDR1 SGHVS, CDR2 FNYEAQ. The CDR3 region is CASSLAQGPPDTQYF. CDR3 nucleotides: TGTGCCAGCAGCTTAGCGCAGGGGCCTCCAGATACGCAGTATTTT.

This clonotype appeared a few times. The V and J genes are TRBV4-3 and TRBJ2-3, with 9 positions matching TRBD1. The trim removed 2 bases at V and 1 base at J, leaving 7 bases unmatched. The CDR3 totals 17 residues. Germline V lookup: CDR1 LGHNA, CDR2 YSLEER. The chain's CDR3 is CASSQPGQGTGTDTQYF. As DNA, the CDR3 is TGCGCCAGCAGCCAACCGGGACAGGGAACCGGCACAGATACGCAGTATTTT.

V gene TRBV9 combines with J gene TRBJ1-2; 8 positions agree with TRBD1. The CDR3 length is 13 residues. Germline lookup yields CDR1 SGDLS and CDR2 YYNGEE. V lost 3 bases, J lost 9 bases, and 7 bases stayed unmatched. The CDR3 region is CASSARQGRSYTF. In DNA form, the CDR3 reads TGTGCCAGCAGCGCCCGACAGGGGCGAAGCTACACCTTC.

V is TRBV6-5 and J is TRBJ1-5; 8 bases are shared with TRBD1. CDR3 length equals 15 residues. V lost 6 bases to trimming and J lost 6 bases; unmatched junction nucleotides: 10. CDR1 and CDR2 from the germline V gene are MNHEY and SVGAGI. The CDR3: CASSPATGAGQPQHF. The DNA for the CDR3 is TGTGCCAGCAGCCCCGCGACAGGGGCTGGTCAGCCCCAGCATTTT.

Worth noting for this clonotype: Sequence at one end of the junction differs from germline and may be a read error. The V call is TRBV12-3 or TRBV12-4, the J call TRBJ1-5, with a possible D match to TRBD1 (6 bases). The CDR3 length is 12 residues. The CDR3 loop reads CASSLRGAHPNF. The CDR3 DNA follows: TGTGCCAGCAGTTTGCGGGGGGCCCATCCCAATTTT.

This clonotype has ten or more counts. The chain employs TRBV5-1 and TRBJ1-2, with D uncertain. Germline CDR1 is SGHRS and CDR2 is YFSETQ. The CDR3 is 13 amino acids. Trimming cost V 0 bases and J 4 bases, with 7 bases left between them. The CDR3 protein is CASSLDGFYGYTF. The CDR3 coding sequence is TGCGCCAGCAGCTTGGATGGATTCTATGGCTACACCTTC. Full variable domain (remainder filled in from reference TRBV5-1 and TRBJ1-2): KAGVTQTPRYLIKTRGQQVTLSCSPISGHRSVSWYQQTPGQGLQFLFEYFSETQRNKGNFPGRFSGRQFSNSRSEMNVSTLELGDSALYLCASSLDGFYGYTFGSGTRLTVV.

The chain recombines TRBV7-2 with TRBJ2-1, with TRBD2 identical over 8 bases. The CDR3 consists of 16 residues. The V gene's germline CDR1 is SGHTA and CDR2 FQGNSA. V lost 6 bases and J lost 9; bases outside the gene matches: 16. The CDR3 DNA sequence: TGTGCCAGCAGTCCAATCTCCGGGACTAGTAACGGTGAGCAGTTCTTC. This sequence encodes CASSPISGTSNGEQFF.

This clonotype was found a few times. The chain couples TRBV12-5 to TRBJ2-5, with TRBD1 identical over 7 bases. V shed 8 bases and J 5 bases; nucleotides not matched to a gene: 8. The CDR3 runs to 13 residues. Germline V gives CDR1 LGHNT, CDR2 FRNRAP. CDR3 sequence: CASNRGHGETQYF. Written as DNA, the CDR3 is TGTGCTAGTAACAGGGGTCACGGGGAGACCCAGTACTTC.

This clonotype appeared many times. The V and J genes are TRBV4-3 and TRBJ2-7, with a possible D match to TRBD2 (6 bases). Trimming stripped 5 bases from V and 5 bases from J, with 7 bases between. There are 11 residues in the CDR3. Germline V CDR1 and CDR2: LGHNA, YSLEER. The CDR3 here is CASSGGNEQYF. In nucleotides, the CDR3 is TGCGCCAGCAGCGGGGGGAACGAGCAGTACTTC.

This clonotype came up many times. The chain joins TRBV7-2 to TRBJ1-1; D gene ambiguous. Germline V lookup: CDR1 SGHTA, CDR2 FQGNSA. The CDR3 has 13 amino acids. V lost 3 bases and J lost 5, with 10 bases in between. The chain's CDR3 is CASSFYGGTEAFF. In DNA, the CDR3 is TGTGCCAGCAGCTTTTACGGAGGTACTGAAGCTTTCTTT.

This clonotype was seen a handful of times. This chain joins TRBV6-6 and TRBJ2-7; perhaps TRBD1 as D (5 bases). The CDR3 extends over 13 amino acids. Trimming left V 6 bases short and J 1 base short, with 10 bases between. Germline CDR1 reads MNHNY; CDR2 reads SVGAGI (reference sequence). The CDR3 spells CASSTTGSYEQYF. The CDR3 DNA sequence: TGTGCCAGCAGCACCACAGGATCCTACGAGCAGTACTTC.